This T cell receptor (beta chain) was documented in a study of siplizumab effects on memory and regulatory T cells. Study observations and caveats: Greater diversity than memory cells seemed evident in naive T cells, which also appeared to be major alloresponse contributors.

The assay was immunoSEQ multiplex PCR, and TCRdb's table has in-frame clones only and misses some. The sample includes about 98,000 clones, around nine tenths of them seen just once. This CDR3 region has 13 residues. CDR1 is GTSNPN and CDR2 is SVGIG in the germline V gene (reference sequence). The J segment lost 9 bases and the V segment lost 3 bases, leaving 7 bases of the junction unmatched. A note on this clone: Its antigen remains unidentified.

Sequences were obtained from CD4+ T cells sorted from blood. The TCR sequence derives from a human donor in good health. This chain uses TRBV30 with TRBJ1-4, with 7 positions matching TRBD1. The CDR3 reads CAWSVQGTQKLFF. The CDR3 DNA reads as TGTGCCTGGAGCGTACAGGGGACGCAAAAACTGTTTTTT. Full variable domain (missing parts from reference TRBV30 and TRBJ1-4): SQTIHQWPATLVQPVGSPLSLECTVEGTSNPNLYWYRQAAGRGLQLLFYSVGIGQISSEVPQNLSASRPQDRQFILSSKKLLLSDSGFYLCAWSVQGTQKLFFGSGTQLSVL.